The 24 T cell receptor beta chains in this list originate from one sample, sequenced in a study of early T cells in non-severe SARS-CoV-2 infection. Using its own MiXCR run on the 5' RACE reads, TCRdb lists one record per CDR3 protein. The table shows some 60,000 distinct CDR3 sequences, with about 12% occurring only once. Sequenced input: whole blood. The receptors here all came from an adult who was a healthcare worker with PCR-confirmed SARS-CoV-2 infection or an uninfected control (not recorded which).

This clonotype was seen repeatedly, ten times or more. The CDR3 DNA follows: TGTGCCAGCCAGGGACAGGGGTATTCACCCCTCCACTTT. Its translation is CASQGQGYSPLHF. This rearrangement joins TRBV6-1 to TRBJ1-6; 10 bases are shared with TRBD1. In germline, CDR1 is MNHNS, CDR2 SASEGT. Trimming cost V 8 bases and J 8 bases; bases outside gene matches: 3. CDR3 size: 13 residues.

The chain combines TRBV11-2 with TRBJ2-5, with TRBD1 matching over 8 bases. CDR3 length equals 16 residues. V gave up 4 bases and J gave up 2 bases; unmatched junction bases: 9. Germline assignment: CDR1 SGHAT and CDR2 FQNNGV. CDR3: CASSSGGTGRQETQYF. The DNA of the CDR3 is TGTGCCAGCAGCTCAGGGGGGACAGGACGGCAAGAGACCCAGTACTTC. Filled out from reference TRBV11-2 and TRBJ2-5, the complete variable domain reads EAGVAQSPRYKIIEKRQSVAFWCNPISGHATLYWYQQILGQGPKLLIQFQNNGVVDDSQLPKDRFSAERLKGVDSTLKIQPAKLEDSAVYLCASSSGGTGRQETQYFGPGTRLLVL.

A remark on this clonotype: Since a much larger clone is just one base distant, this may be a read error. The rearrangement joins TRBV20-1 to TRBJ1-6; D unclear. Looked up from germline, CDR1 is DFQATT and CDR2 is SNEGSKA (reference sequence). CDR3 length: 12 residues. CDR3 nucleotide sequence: TGCAGTGCTAGAGAACGCTATTCACCCCACCACTTT. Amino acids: CSARERYSPHHF.

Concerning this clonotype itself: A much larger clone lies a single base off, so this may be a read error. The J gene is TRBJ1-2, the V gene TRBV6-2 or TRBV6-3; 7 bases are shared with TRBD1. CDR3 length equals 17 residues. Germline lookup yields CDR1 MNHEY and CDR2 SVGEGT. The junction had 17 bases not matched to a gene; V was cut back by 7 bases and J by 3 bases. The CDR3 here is CASTSGPRVTGDYGYTF. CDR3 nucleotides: TGTGCCAGCACCTCCGGACCGCGAGTAACAGGGGACTATGGCTACACCTTC.

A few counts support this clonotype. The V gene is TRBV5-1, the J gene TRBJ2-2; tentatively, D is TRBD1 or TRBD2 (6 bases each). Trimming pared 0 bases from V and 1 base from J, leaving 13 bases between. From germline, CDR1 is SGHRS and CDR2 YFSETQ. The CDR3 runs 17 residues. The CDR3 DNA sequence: TGCGCCAGCAGCTTGGCCGGGGGCAGGCGGAACACCGGGGAGCTGTTTTTT. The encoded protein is CASSLAGGRRNTGELFF.

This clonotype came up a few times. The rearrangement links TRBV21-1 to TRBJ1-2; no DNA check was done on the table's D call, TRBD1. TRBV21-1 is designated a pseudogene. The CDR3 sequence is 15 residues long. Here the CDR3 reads CASSKGEGRLGGYTF. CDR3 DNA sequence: TGTGCCAGCAGCAAAGGGGAAGGGCGTTTGGGAGGCTACACCTTC.

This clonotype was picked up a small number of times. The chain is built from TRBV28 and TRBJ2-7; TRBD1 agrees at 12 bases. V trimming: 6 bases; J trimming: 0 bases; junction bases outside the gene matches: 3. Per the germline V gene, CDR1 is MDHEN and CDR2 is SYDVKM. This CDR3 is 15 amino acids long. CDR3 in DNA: TGTGCCAGCAGCAGGGACAGGGGGCTCTCCTACGAGCAGTACTTC. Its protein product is CASSRDRGLSYEQYF.

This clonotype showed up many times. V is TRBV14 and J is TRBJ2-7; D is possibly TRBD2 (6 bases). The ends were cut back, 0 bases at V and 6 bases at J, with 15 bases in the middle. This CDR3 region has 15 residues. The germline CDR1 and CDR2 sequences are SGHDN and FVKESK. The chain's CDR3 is CASSQDPPTRGEQYF. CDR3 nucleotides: TGTGCCAGCAGCCAAGATCCTCCGACTAGAGGCGAGCAGTACTTC.

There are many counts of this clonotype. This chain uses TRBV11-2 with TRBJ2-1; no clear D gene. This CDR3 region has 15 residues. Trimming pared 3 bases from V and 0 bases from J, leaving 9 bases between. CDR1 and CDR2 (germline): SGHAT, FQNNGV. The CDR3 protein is CASSFGPSSYNEQFF. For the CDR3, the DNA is TGTGCCAGCAGCTTTGGACCCTCCTCCTACAATGAGCAGTTCTTC.

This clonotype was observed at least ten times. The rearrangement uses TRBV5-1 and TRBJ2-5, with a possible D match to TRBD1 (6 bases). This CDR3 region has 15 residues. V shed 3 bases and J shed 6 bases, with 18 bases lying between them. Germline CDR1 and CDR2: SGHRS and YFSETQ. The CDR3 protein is CASSSGQRLGKTQYF. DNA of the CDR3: TGCGCCAGCAGCTCCGGACAGCGATTGGGGAAGACCCAGTACTTC.

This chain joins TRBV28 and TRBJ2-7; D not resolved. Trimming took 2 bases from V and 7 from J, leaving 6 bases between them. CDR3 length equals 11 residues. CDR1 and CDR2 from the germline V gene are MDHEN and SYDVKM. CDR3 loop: CASSLRLEQYF. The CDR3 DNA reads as TGTGCCAGCAGTTTACGGTTGGAGCAGTACTTC.

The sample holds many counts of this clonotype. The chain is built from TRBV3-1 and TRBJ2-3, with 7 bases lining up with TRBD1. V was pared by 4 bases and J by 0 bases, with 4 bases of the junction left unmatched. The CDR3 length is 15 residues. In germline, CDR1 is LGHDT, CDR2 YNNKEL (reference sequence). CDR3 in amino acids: CASSPRDRSTDTQYF. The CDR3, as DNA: TGTGCCAGCAGCCCCCGGGACAGAAGCACAGATACGCAGTATTTT.

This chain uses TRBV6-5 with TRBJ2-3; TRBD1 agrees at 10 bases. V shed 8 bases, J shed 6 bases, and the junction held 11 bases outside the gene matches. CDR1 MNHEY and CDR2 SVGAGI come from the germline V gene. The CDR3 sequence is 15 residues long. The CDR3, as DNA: TGTGCCAGCCGATCCGGGACAGGGGCTGTCGATACGCAGTATTTT. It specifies CASRSGTGAVDTQYF.

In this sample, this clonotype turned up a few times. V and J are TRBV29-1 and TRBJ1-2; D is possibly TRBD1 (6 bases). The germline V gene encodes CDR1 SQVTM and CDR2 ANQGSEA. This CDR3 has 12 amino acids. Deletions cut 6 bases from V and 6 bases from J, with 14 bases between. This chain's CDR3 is CSVQVGANGYTF. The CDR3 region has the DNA TGCAGCGTCCAGGTGGGGGCGAATGGCTACACCTTC.

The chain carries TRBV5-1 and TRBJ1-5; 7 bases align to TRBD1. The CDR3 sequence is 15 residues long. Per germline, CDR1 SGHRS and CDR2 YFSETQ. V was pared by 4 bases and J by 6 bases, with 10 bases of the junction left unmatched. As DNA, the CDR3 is TGCGCCAGCAGCCCCATCCCCGGGACAGCTCAGCCCCAGCATTTT. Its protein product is CASSPIPGTAQPQHF.

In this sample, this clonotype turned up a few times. The CDR3 nucleotides read TGTGCCAGCAGTTACTCCACCGGCAGGGGTCCCTACAATGAGCAGTTCTTC. Translation: CASSYSTGRGPYNEQFF. The chain couples TRBV6-5 to TRBJ2-1; TRBD1 might be the D (6 bases). The CDR3 consists of 17 residues. CDR1 is MNHEY and CDR2 is SVGAGI in the germline V gene. V shed 0 bases and J shed 2 bases, with 14 bases lying between them.

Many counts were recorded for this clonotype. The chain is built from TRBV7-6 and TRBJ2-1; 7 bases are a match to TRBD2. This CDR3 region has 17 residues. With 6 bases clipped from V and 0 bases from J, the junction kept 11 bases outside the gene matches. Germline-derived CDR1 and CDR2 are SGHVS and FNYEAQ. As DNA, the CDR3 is TGTGCCAGCAGACCACGGCACGGCGGGAGCTCCTACAATGAGCAGTTCTTC. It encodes CASRPRHGGSSYNEQFF. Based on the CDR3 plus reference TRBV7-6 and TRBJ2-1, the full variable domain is GAGVSQSPRYKVTKRGQDVALRCDPISGHVSLYWYRQALGQGPEFLTYFNYEAQQDKSGLPNDRFSAERPEGSISTLTIQRTEQRDSAMYRCASRPRHGGSSYNEQFFGPGTRLTVL.

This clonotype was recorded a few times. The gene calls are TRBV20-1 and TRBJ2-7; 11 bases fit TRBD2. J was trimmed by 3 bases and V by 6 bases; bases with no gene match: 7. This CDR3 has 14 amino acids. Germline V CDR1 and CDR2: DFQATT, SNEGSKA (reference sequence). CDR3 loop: CSAGPGLADYEQYF. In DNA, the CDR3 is TGCAGTGCAGGCCCGGGACTAGCGGACTACGAGCAGTACTTC.

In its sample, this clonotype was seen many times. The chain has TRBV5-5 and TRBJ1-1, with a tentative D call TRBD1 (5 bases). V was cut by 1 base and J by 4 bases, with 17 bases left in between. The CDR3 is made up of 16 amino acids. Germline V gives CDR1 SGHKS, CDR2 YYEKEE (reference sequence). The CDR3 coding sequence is TGTGCCAGCAGCTTGTTGGCAGCGTTAAGGGGCACTGAAGCTTTCTTT. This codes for CASSLLAALRGTEAFF.

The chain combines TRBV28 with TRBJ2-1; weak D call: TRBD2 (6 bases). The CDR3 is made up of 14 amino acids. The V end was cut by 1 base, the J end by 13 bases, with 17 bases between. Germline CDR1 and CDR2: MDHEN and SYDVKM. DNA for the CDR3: TGTGCCAGCAGTTTATCCGGGACTGCTGCCTACCAGTTCTTC. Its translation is CASSLSGTAAYQFF.

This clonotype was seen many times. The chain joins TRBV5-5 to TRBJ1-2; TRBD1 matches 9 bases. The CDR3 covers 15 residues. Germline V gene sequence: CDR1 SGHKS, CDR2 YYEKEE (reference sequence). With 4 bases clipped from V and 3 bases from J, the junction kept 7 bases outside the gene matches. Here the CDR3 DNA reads TGTGCCAGCAGCGGGACAGGGCGCCCTTACTATGGCTACACCTTC. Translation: CASSGTGRPYYGYTF.

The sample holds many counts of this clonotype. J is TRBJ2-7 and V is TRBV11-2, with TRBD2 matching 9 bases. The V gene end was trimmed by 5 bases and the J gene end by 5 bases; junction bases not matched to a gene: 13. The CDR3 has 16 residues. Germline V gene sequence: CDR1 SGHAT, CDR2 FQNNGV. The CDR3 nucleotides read TGTGCCAGCAGCCCGTTGGCGGGAGGGCCGGGGGACGAGCAGTACTTC. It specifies CASSPLAGGPGDEQYF. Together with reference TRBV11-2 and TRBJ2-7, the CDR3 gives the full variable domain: EAGVAQSPRYKIIEKRQSVAFWCNPISGHATLYWYQQILGQGPKLLIQFQNNGVVDDSQLPKDRFSAERLKGVDSTLKIQPAKLEDSAVYLCASSPLAGGPGDEQYFGPGTRLTVT.

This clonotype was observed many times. CDR3 in DNA: TGTGCCAGCAGCCTACGACTAGCGGGAGGCGTTCTGTTCTTC. Translating it yields CASSLRLAGGVLFF. The rearrangement links TRBV14 to TRBJ2-1; 13 bases agree with TRBD2. CDR1 and CDR2 from the germline V gene are SGHDN and FVKESK. V lost 4 bases, J lost 15 bases, and 9 bases stayed unmatched. There are 14 residues in the CDR3.

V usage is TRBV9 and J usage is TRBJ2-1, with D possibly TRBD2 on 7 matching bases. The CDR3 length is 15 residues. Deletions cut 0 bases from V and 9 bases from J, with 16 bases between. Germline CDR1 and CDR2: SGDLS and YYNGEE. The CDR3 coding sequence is TGTGCCAGCAGCGTAGATGTCCGGGGGGCAGGTGAGCAGTTCTTC. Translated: CASSVDVRGAGEQFF.